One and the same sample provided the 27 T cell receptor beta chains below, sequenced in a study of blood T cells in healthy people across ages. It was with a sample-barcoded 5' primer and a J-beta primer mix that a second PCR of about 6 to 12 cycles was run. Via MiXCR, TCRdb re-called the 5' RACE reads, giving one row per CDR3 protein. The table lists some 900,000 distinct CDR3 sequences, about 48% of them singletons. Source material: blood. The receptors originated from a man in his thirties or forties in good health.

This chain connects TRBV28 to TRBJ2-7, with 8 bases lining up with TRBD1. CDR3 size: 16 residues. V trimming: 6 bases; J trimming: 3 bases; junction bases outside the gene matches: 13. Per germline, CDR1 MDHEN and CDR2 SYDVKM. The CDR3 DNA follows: TGTGCCAGCAGCCCCGCAACAGGGGGAAAGAGCTACGAGCAGTACTTC. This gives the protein CASSPATGGKSYEQYF.

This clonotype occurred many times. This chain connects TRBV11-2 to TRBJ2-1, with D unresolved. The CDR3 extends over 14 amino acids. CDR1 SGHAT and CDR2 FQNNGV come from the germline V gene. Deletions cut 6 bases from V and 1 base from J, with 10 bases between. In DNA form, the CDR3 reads TGTGCCAGCAGTTTGGGAAGATCCTACAATGAGCAGTTCTTC. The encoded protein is CASSLGRSYNEQFF.

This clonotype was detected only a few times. The CDR3 DNA reads TGTGCCACACCCCGTTATGGCTACACCTTC. This gives the protein CATPRYGYTF. The chain is built from TRBV10-3 and TRBJ1-2, with D uncertain. CDR1 is ENHRY, CDR2 SYGVKD, per germline. CDR3 length equals 10 residues. Trimming cost V 10 bases and J 5 bases, with 8 bases left between them.

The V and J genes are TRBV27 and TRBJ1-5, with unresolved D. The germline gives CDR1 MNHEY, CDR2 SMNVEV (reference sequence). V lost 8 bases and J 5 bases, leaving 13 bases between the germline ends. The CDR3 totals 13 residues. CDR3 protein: CASAFRVDQPQHF. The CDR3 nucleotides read TGTGCCAGCGCGTTCCGGGTTGATCAGCCCCAGCATTTT.

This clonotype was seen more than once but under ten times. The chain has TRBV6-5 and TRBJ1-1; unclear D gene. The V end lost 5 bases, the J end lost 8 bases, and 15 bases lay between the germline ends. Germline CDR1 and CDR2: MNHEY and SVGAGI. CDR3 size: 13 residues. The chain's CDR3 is CASSDDPQCEAFF. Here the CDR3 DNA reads TGTGCCAGCAGTGACGACCCGCAGTGCGAAGCTTTCTTT.

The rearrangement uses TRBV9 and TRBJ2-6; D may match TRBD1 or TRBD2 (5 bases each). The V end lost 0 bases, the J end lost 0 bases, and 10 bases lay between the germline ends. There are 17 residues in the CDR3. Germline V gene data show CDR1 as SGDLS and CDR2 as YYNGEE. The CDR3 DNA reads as TGTGCCAGCAGCGTAGCTCCGAGGGGCTCTGGGGCCAACGTCCTGACTTTC. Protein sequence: CASSVAPRGSGANVLTF.

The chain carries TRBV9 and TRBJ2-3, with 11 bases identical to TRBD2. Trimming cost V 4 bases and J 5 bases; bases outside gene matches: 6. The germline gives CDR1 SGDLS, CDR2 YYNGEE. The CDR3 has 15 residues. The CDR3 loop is CASSTRTSGLDTQYF. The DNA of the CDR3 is TGTGCCAGCAGCACCCGGACTAGCGGGTTAGATACGCAGTATTTT.

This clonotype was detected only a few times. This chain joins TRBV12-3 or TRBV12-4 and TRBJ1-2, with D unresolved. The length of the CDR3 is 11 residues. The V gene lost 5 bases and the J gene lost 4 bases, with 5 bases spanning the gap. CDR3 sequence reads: CASSRIYGYTF. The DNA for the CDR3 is TGTGCCAGCAGTCGGATCTATGGCTACACCTTC.

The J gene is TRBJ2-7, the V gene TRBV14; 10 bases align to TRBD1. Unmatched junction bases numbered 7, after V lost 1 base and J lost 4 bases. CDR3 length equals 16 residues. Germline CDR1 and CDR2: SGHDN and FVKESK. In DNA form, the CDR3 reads TGTGCCAGCAGCCAAGCCTGGGACAGGGGATCTTACGAGCAGTACTTC. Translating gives CASSQAWDRGSYEQYF.

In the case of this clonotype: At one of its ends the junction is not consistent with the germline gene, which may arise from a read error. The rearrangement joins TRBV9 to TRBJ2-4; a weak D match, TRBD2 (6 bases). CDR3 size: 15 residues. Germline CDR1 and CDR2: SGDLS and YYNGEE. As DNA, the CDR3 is TGTGCCAGCAGCCGGGGGACGGTTCCTAACTACATTAAGTACTTC. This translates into CASSRGTVPNYIKYF.

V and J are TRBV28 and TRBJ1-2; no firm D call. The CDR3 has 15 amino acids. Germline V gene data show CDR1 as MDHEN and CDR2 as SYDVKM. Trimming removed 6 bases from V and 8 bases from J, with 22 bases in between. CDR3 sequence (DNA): TGTGCCAGCAGGGCCCCCGGGTCCTTGGGAGTCGGCTACACCTTC. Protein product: CASRAPGSLGVGYTF.

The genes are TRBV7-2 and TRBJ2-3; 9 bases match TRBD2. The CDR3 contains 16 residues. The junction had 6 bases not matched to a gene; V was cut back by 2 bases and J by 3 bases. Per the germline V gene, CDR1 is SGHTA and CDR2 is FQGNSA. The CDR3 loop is CASSLFPSGGTDTQYF. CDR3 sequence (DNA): TGTGCCAGCAGCTTATTTCCCAGCGGGGGGACAGATACGCAGTATTTT. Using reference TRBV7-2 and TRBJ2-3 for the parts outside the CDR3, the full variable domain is GAGVSQSPSNKVTEKGKDVELRCDPISGHTALYWYRQSLGQGLEFLIYFQGNSAPDKSGLPSDRFSAERTGGSVSTLTIQRTQQEDSAVYLCASSLFPSGGTDTQYFGPGTRLTVL.

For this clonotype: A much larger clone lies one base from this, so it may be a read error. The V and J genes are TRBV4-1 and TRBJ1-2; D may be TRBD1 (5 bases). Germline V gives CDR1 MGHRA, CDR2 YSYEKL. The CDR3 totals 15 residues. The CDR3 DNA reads TGCACCAGCAGCCAAGCCGCCGGGGCTACCTATGGCTACACCTTC. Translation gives CTSSQAAGATYGYTF.

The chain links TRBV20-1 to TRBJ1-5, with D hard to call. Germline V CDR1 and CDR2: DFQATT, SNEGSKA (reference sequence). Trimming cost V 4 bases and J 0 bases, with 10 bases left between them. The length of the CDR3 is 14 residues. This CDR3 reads CSAIQADSNQPQHF. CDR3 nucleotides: TGCAGTGCTATCCAGGCGGATAGCAATCAGCCCCAGCATTTT.

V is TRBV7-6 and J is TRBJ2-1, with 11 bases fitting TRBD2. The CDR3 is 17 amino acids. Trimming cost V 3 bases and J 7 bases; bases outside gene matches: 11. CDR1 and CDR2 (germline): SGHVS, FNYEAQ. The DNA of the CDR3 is TGTGCCAGCAGCTTCTGGATAGCGGGGGGGCTGGGGAATGAGCAGTTCTTC. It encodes CASSFWIAGGLGNEQFF.

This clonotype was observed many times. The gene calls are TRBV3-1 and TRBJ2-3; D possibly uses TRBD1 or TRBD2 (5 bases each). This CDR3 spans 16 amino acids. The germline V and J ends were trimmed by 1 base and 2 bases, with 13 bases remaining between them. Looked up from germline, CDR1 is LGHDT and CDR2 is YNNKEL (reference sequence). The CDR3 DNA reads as TGTGCCAGCAGCCAAGTGGGACGGGTATTCACAGATACGCAGTATTTT. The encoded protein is CASSQVGRVFTDTQYF.

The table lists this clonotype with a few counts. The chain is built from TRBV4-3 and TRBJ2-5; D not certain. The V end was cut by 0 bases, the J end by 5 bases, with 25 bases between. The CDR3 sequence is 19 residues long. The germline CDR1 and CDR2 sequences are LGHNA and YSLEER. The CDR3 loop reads CASSQELMSSVSSRETQYF. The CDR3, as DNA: TGCGCCAGCAGCCAAGAATTAATGTCGTCGGTCTCAAGCCGGGAGACCCAGTACTTC.

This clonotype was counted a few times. The CDR3 nucleotides are TGTGCCAGCAGTGTCACTAGCGGGGGGCCCAAAAACATTCAGTACTTC. This translates into CASSVTSGGPKNIQYF. V is TRBV12-3 or TRBV12-4 and J is TRBJ2-4, with TRBD2 identical over 12 bases. V lost 5 bases, J lost 2 bases, and 4 bases stayed unmatched. This CDR3 is 16 amino acids long.

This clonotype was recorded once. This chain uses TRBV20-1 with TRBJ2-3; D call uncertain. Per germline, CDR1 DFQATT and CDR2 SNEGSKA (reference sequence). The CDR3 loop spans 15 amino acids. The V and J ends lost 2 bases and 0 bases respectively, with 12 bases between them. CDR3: CSARPSLTSTDTQYF. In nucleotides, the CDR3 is TGCAGTGCTAGACCATCCCTAACTAGCACAGATACGCAGTATTTT.

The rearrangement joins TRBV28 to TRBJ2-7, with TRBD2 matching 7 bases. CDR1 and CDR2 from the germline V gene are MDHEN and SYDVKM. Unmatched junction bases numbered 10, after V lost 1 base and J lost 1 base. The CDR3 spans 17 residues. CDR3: CASSLYQDGDYSYEQYF. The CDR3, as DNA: TGTGCCAGCAGTTTATATCAAGACGGGGACTATTCCTACGAGCAGTACTTC.

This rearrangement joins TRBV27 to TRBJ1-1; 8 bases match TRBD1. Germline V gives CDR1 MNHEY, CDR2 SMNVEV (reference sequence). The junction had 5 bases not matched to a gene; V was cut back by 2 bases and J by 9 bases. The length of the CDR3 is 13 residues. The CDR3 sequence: CASSLLPGGKAFF. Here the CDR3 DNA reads TGTGCCAGCAGTTTACTCCCAGGGGGCAAAGCTTTCTTT.

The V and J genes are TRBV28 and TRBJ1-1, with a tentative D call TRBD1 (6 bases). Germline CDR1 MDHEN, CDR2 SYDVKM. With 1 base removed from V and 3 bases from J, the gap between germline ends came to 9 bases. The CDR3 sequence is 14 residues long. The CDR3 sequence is CASSLSGEDTEAFF. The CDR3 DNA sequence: TGTGCCAGCAGTTTATCAGGGGAGGACACTGAAGCTTTCTTT.

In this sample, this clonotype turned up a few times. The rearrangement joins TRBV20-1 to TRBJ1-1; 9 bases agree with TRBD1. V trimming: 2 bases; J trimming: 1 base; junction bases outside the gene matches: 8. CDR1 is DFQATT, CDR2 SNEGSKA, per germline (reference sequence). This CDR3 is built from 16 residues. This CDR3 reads CSARNQLTGGNTEAFF. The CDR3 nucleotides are TGCAGTGCTAGAAATCAATTGACAGGGGGGAACACTGAAGCTTTCTTT.

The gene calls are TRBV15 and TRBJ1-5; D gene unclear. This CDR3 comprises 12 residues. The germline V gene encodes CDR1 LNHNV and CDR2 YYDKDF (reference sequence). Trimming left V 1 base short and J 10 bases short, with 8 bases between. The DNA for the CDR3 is TGTGCCACCAGCAGAGTAAACGGTCCCCAGCATTTT. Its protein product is CATSRVNGPQHF.

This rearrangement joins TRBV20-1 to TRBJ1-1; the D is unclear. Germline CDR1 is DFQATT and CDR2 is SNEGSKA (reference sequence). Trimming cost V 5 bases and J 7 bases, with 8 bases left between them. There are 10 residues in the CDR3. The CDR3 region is CSAERREAFF. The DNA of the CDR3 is TGCAGTGCTGAACGGCGTGAAGCTTTCTTT.

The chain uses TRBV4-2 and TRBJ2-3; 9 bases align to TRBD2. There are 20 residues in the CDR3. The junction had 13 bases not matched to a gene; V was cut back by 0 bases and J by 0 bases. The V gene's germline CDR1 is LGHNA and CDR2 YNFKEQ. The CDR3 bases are TGTGCCAGCAGCCAAGATGCATTTAGCGGGGGACAACGAAGCACAGATACGCAGTATTTT. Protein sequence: CASSQDAFSGGQRSTDTQYF.

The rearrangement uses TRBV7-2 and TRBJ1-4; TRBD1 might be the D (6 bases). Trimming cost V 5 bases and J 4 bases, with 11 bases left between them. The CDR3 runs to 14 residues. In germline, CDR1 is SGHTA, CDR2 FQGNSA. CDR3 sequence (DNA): TGTGCCAGCAGCGCCAGGGGTGATAATGAAAAACTGTTTTTT. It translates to CASSARGDNEKLFF.